These 14 T cell receptor beta chains share one sample of origin, sequenced in a study of response to subunit inactivated influenza vaccine. From the RT-PCR reads, TCRdb called clonotypes with MiXCR, one entry per CDR3 protein. The profile shows 400,000 to 550,000 distinct CDR3 sequences, roughly 27% of them singletons. Source: CD4+ T cells sorted from PBMCs, taken more than 4 days after vaccination. The receptor set was obtained from a man between 50 and 59 years old who received an inactivated influenza vaccine.

This clonotype has only a few counts. V is TRBV12-3 or TRBV12-4 and J is TRBJ2-1; D may be TRBD1 (5 bases). This CDR3 is 14 amino acids long. Trimming took off 3 bases at V and 8 bases at J, with 14 bases between the two ends. The CDR3 nucleotides read TGTGCCAGCAGTTTCCGTCCTGACAGCGATGAGCAGTTCTTC. It encodes CASSFRPDSDEQFF.

The rearrangement joins TRBV4-3 to TRBJ1-2; no firm D call. With 0 bases removed from V and 4 bases from J, the gap between germline ends came to 9 bases. The germline V gene has CDR1 LGHNA and CDR2 YSLEER. The CDR3 is 14 residues long. The chain's CDR3 is CASSQEPRSYGYTF. Written as DNA, the CDR3 is TGCGCCAGCAGCCAAGAGCCTAGAAGCTATGGCTACACCTTC.

This clonotype was seen a handful of times. The gene calls are TRBV5-1 and TRBJ2-1, with 9 bases that match TRBD2. Germline V gene lookup returns CDR1 SGHRS and CDR2 YFSETQ. The V and J ends lost 1 base and 0 bases, in that order; junction bases with no gene match: 5. This CDR3 comprises 17 residues. CDR3 amino acids: CASSLYTSGPSYNEQFF. The DNA of the CDR3 is TGCGCCAGCAGCTTGTATACTAGCGGGCCCTCCTACAATGAGCAGTTCTTC.

This clonotype has a handful of counts. V gene TRBV4-3 combines with J gene TRBJ1-5; 7 positions agree with TRBD1. CDR1 is LGHNA, CDR2 YSLEER, per germline. V lost 4 bases to trimming and J lost 3 bases; unmatched junction nucleotides: 6. There are 15 residues in the CDR3. CDR3 DNA: TGCGCCAGCAGCCTCAGCGACAGGGTCAATCAGCCCCAGCATTTT. Its protein product is CASSLSDRVNQPQHF.

Notes on this clonotype: A read error may produce the germline difference seen at one junction end. The chain links TRBV3-1 to TRBJ2-7, with D unresolved. The germline V gene encodes CDR1 LGHDT and CDR2 YNNKEL (reference sequence). The CDR3 totals 12 residues. The CDR3 DNA follows: TGTGCCAGCAGCCGCCTAACCTACGTGCAGTACTTC. Translating it yields CASSRLTYVQYF.

This sequence joins TRBV29-1 and TRBJ1-1, with unresolved D. Germline values: CDR1 SQVTM, CDR2 ANQGSEA. CDR3 length: 12 residues. V was cut by 7 bases and J by 2 bases, with 11 bases left in between. The CDR3 is CSGGPSNTEAFF. CDR3 sequence (DNA): TGCAGCGGCGGACCTTCAAACACTGAAGCTTTCTTT. Full variable domain (rest looked up from reference TRBV29-1 and TRBJ1-1): SAVISQKPSRDICQRGTSLTIQCQVDSQVTMMFWYRQQPGQSLTLIATANQGSEATYESGFVIDKFPISRPNLTFSTLTVSNMSPEDSSIYLCSGGPSNTEAFFGQGTRLTVV.

This clonotype was detected a few times. The V and J genes are TRBV7-6 and TRBJ2-5, with D unresolved. V was clipped by 1 base and J by 10 bases, with 28 bases between them. Looked up from germline, CDR1 is SGHVS and CDR2 is FNYEAQ. The CDR3 sequence is 18 residues long. The CDR3 DNA reads TGTGCCAGCAGCTTAGAGTCTGCCTTCGGCACATCTCCCAGGTACCAGTACTTC. As protein: CASSLESAFGTSPRYQYF.

DNA of the CDR3: TGCGCCAGCAGCTTGTCAGCTGGCGCCCCCTACAATGAGCAGTTCTTC. Translation gives CASSLSAGAPYNEQFF. This chain links TRBV5-1 with TRBJ2-1, with D unresolved. This CDR3 contains 16 residues. V shed 1 base and J shed 2 bases, with 13 bases lying between them. CDR1 SGHRS and CDR2 YFSETQ come from the germline V gene.

The chain recombines TRBV5-1 with TRBJ1-3; 9 positions match TRBD1. J gave up 1 base and V 4 bases, and 6 bases lay outside the gene matches. Germline V gene sequence: CDR1 SGHRS, CDR2 YFSETQ. The length of the CDR3 is 16 residues. As DNA, the CDR3 is TGCGCCAGCAGCACCGGGACAGGGTTATCTGGAAACACCATATATTTT. This gives the protein CASSTGTGLSGNTIYF. The variable domain in full, with the rest retrieved from reference TRBV5-1 and TRBJ1-3, is KAGVTQTPRYLIKTRGQQVTLSCSPISGHRSVSWYQQTPGQGLQFLFEYFSETQRNKGNFPGRFSGRQFSNSRSEMNVSTLELGDSALYLCASSTGTGLSGNTIYFGEGSWLTVV.

The sample holds many counts of this clonotype. The genes are TRBV12-3 or TRBV12-4 and TRBJ2-3, with D perhaps matching TRBD2 (5 bases). The CDR3 extends over 14 amino acids. With 6 bases removed from V and 9 bases from J, the gap between germline ends came to 19 bases. CDR3 loop: CASSPSRRAGTQYF. CDR3 bases: TGTGCCAGCAGCCCCAGTCGGCGGGCCGGGACGCAGTATTTT.

This clonotype has just a few counts. The chain employs TRBV5-5 and TRBJ2-7; D remains ambiguous. CDR1 is SGHKS and CDR2 is YYEKEE in the germline V gene (reference sequence). This CDR3 spans 11 amino acids. The ends were cut back, 1 base at V and 6 bases at J, with 5 bases in the middle. The CDR3 DNA reads as TGTGCCAGCAGCTTGTCGATCGAGCAGTACTTC. This translates into CASSLSIEQYF.

This clonotype was counted a few times. The chain carries TRBV5-1 and TRBJ2-3; 8 bases match TRBD2. The CDR3 extends over 14 amino acids. Per the germline V gene, CDR1 is SGHRS and CDR2 is YFSETQ. J lost 6 bases, V lost 2 bases, and 5 bases had no gene match. The CDR3 protein is CASSFTASGDTQYF. The CDR3 DNA is TGCGCCAGCAGCTTCACGGCTAGCGGGGATACGCAGTATTTT.

In its sample, this clonotype was seen a few times. CDR3 amino acids: CASRVGGVGYEQYF. CDR3 sequence (DNA): TGCGCCAGCAGGGTAGGGGGCGTCGGTTACGAGCAGTACTTC. The chain has TRBV5-1 and TRBJ2-7; the match to TRBD1 covers 7 bases. Germline V gene lookup returns CDR1 SGHRS and CDR2 YFSETQ. Trimming cost V 5 bases and J 4 bases; bases outside gene matches: 9. This CDR3 has 14 amino acids. The full variable domain, rest sourced from reference TRBV5-1 and TRBJ2-7, is KAGVTQTPRYLIKTRGQQVTLSCSPISGHRSVSWYQQTPGQGLQFLFEYFSETQRNKGNFPGRFSGRQFSNSRSEMNVSTLELGDSALYLCASRVGGVGYEQYFGPGTRLTVT.

This clonotype has just a few counts. The rearrangement uses TRBV20-1 and TRBJ1-2; no clear D. V dropped 1 base and J dropped 2 bases, with 11 bases sitting between them. Germline lookup yields CDR1 DFQATT and CDR2 SNEGSKA (reference sequence). There are 14 residues in the CDR3. This CDR3 is CSARGVGQNYGYTF. CDR3 DNA sequence: TGCAGTGCTAGAGGGGTAGGGCAGAACTATGGCTACACCTTC.